This T cell receptor (beta chain) was found in a study of cytomegalovirus exposure and HLA in healthy donors. Use of 60 Vbeta and 13 Jbeta primers characterized the PCR. Clones were sequenced by immunoSEQ multiplex PCR, and TCRdb holds only the in-frame ones, with some missing. This sample yields 150,000 to 200,000 clones, of which roughly four fifths are seen a single time; just over 2% belongs to the top ten. The table lists this clone with a count of one. The germline V gene encodes CDR1 MDHEN and CDR2 SYDVKM. V lost 6 bases, J lost 9 bases, and 12 bases stayed unmatched. The CDR3 covers 15 residues.

Material: PBMCs. The V gene is TRBV28, the J gene TRBJ2-1; 9 nucleotides match TRBD2. This clonotype was obtained from a woman aged 18-30 years in good health and CMV-seropositive. In nucleotides, the CDR3 is TGTGCCAGCAGATTTAGCGGGGGACTTTCCGGTGAGCAGTTCTTC. Residues: CASRFSGGLSGEQFF. Full variable domain (missing parts from reference TRBV28 and TRBJ2-1): DVKVTQSSRYLVKRTGEKVFLECVQDMDHENMFWYRQDPGLGLRLIYFSYDVKMKEKGDIPEGYSVSREKKERFSLILESASTNQTSMYLCASRFSGGLSGEQFFGPGTRLTVL.